The 2 T cell receptor beta chains presented below share a single source sample, sequenced in a study of blood T cells in healthy people across ages. The authors ran a second PCR of about 6 to 11 cycles using a sample-barcoded 5' primer and a J-beta primer mix. TCRdb processed the 5' RACE reads anew with MiXCR; each CDR3 protein has one entry. This table holds fewer than 1,000,000 distinct CDR3 sequences, approximately 44% found once. Sequencing used blood. These receptors all come from a man aged 55 to 69 in good health.

This clonotype has more than one count but fewer than ten. V is TRBV20-1 and J is TRBJ1-2; perhaps TRBD1 as D (6 bases). The CDR3 extends over 15 amino acids. Trimming cost V 0 bases and J 8 bases, with 19 bases left between them. CDR1 is DFQATT, CDR2 SNEGSKA, per germline (reference sequence). CDR3: CSARDRGRGASGYTF. Here the CDR3 DNA reads TGCAGTGCTAGAGATCGGGGGAGGGGGGCGTCCGGCTACACCTTC.

The chain links TRBV5-1 to TRBJ1-6; the D is unclear. V was clipped by 4 bases and J by 6 bases, with 20 bases between them. The CDR3 runs to 17 residues. Germline CDR1 and CDR2: SGHRS and YFSETQ. CDR3 protein: CASSTLPRQEGNSPLHF. DNA of the CDR3: TGCGCCAGCAGCACACTACCTCGGCAGGAGGGTAATTCACCCCTCCACTTT.